The entry that follows covers one T cell receptor (beta chain) sequence. Antigen unknown. From germline, CDR1 is ENHRY and CDR2 SYGVKD. The CDR3 spans 15 residues. Trimming took 10 bases from V and 9 from J, leaving 25 bases between them. The data are from a study of siplizumab effects on memory and regulatory T cells. Study-wide points: Naive T cells, seemingly more diverse than memory cells, seemed major alloresponse contributors.

Here immunoSEQ multiplex PCR was the method, and the copy in TCRdb shows in-frame clones only, minus some. The table has 65,000 to 70,000 clones, over 75% seen once; the top ten hold roughly 1.7%. The gene calls are TRBV10-3 and TRBJ2-1; weak D call: TRBD1 (7 bases). This clonotype was obtained from a human donor in good health. Source material: Tregs sorted from blood. The CDR3 is CATKQMTGRFAEQFF. Here the CDR3 DNA reads TGTGCCACCAAACAAATGACAGGGAGGTTCGCTGAGCAGTTCTTC.